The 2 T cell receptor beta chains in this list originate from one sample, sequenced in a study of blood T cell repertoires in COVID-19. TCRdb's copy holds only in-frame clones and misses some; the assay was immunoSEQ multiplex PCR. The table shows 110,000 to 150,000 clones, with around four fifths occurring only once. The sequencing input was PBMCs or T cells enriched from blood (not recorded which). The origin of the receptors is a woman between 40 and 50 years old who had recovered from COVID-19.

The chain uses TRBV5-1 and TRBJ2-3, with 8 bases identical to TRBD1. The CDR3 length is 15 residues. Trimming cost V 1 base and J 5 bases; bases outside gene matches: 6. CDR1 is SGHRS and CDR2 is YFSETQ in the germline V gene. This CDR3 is CASSLQGADQDTQYF. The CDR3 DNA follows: TGCGCCAGCAGCTTGCAGGGGGCGGACCAAGATACGCAGTATTTT.

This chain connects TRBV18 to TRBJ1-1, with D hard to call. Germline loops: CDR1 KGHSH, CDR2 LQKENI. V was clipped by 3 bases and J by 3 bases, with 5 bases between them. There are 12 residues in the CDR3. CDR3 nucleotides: TGTGCCAGCTCACCCCGGGACACTGAAGCTTTCTTT. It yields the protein CASSPRDTEAFF.